The T cell receptor beta chain described here comes from a study of OX40 agonist ivuxolimab in advanced cancers. Whole-study context: The dose-escalation cohort had hepatocellular carcinoma, melanoma, renal cell or head and neck cancer. Antecedent anti-PD-1, anti-PD-L1 or anti-CTLA-4 therapy was permissible, with approximately 44% having received some.

The repertoire was sequenced with immunoSEQ multiplex PCR; TCRdb's copy has only in-frame clones and lacks some. The sample includes some 15,000 clones, roughly 77% of them seen just once. As for this clone: Its antigen is as yet unknown.

Findings and caveats of the study: Antigen targets of the expanded peripheral T cells went undetermined. Also present in some nonresponders was a low level of normalized T-cell clonal expansion.

With 4 bases removed from V and 6 bases from J, the gap between germline ends came to 9 bases. Germline loops: CDR1 SGHAT, CDR2 FQNNGV. The CDR3 covers 12 residues. The chain couples TRBV11-2 to TRBJ1-2; a weak D match, TRBD1 (5 bases). This specimen was CD4+ or CD8+ T cells sorted from blood, taken in a trial of the OX40 agonist ivuxolimab. This TCR came from an adult with an advanced solid tumor such as melanoma, head and neck, liver or kidney cancer. CDR3 in amino acids: CASSSQGDGYTF. DNA for the CDR3: TGTGCCAGCAGCTCCCAGGGAGATGGCTACACCTTC.